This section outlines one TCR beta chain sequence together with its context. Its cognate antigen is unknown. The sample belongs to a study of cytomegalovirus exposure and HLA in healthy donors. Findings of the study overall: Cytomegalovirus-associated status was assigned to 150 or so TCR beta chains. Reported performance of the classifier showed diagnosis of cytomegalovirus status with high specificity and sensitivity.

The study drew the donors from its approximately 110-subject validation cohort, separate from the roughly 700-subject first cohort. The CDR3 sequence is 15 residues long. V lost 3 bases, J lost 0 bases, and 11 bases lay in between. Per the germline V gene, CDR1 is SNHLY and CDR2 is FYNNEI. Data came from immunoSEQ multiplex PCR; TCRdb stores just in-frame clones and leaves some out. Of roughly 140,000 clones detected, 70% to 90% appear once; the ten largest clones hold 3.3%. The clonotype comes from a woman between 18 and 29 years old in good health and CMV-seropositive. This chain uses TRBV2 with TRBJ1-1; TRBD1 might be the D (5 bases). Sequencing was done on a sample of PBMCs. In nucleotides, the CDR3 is TGTGCCAGCAGTGAGGAGGGGAAGGTGAACACTGAAGCTTTCTTT. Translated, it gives CASSEEGKVNTEAFF.